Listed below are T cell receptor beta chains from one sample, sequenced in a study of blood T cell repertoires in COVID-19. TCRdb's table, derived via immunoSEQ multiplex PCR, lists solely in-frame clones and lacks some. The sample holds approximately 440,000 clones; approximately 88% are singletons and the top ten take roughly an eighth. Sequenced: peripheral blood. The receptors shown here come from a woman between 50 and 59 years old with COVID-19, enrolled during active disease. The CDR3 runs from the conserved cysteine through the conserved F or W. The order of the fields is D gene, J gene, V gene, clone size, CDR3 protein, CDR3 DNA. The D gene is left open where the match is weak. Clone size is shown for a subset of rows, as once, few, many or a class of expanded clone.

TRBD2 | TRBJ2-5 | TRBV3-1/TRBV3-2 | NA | CASSRKIPAGPYQETQYF | TGTGCCAGCAGTCGAAAAATCCCAGCGGGGCCGTACCAAGAGACCCAGTACTTC
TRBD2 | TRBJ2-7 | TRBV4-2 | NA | CASSQVISGEARGEQYF | TGTGCCAGCAGCCAAGTAATTAGCGGGGAGGCCAGGGGCGAGCAGTACTTC
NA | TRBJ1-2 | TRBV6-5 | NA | CASLNLDSIPYGYTF | TGTGCCAGCCTCAACCTCGACAGTATTCCCTATGGCTACACCTTC
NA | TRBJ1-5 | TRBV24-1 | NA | CATSDRGEPQHF | TGTGCCACCAGTGACCGGGGTGAGCCCCAGCATTTT
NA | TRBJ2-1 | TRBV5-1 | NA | CASSLGLSSHNEQFF | TGCGCCAGCAGCTTGGGCCTAAGCTCTCACAATGAGCAGTTCTTC
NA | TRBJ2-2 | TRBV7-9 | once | CASSPTRGTGELFF | TGTGCCAGCAGCCCCACCAGGGGCACCGGGGAGCTGTTTTTT
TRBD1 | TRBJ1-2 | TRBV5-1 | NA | CASSFSYGQGSYGYTF | TGCGCCAGCAGCTTCTCCTACGGACAGGGGAGCTATGGCTACACCTTC
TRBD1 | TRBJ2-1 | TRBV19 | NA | CASSIGTGGAGGNEQFF | TGTGCCAGTAGTATCGGGACAGGGGGAGCAGGGGGGAATGAGCAGTTCTTC
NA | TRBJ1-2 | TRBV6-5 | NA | CASTGQLATGYTF | TGTGCCAGCACCGGACAGCTAGCCACGGGCTACACCTTC
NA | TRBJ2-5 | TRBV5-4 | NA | CASSLTMSRQETQYF | TGTGCCAGCAGCTTGACTATGTCCCGGCAGGAGACCCAGTACTTC
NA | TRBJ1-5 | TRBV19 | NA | CASSPGSQPQHF | TGTGCCAGTAGTCCGGGAAGTCAGCCCCAGCATTTT
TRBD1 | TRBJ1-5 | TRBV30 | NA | CAWRGQGLNQPQHF | TGTGCCTGGAGAGGACAGGGACTTAATCAGCCCCAGCATTTT
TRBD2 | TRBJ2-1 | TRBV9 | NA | CASSPAGGALNNEQFF | TGTGCCAGCAGTCCTGCGGGGGGGGCGTTAAACAATGAGCAGTTCTTC
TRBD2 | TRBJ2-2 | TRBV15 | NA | CATSRVGRSGGRNTGELFF | TGTGCCACCAGCAGAGTGGGAAGGTCGGGGGGGAGGAACACCGGGGAGCTGTTTTTT
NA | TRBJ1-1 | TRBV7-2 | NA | CASSLRANTEAFF | TGTGCCAGCAGCTTGAGGGCGAACACTGAAGCTTTCTTT
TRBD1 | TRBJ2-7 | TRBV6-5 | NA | CASSFFGTGNTYEQYF | TGTGCCAGCAGTTTTTTCGGGACAGGGAATACCTACGAGCAGTACTTC
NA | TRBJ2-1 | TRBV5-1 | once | CASSLEGGNLNEQFF | TGCGCCAGCAGCTTGGAGGGGGGGAATCTCAATGAGCAGTTCTTC
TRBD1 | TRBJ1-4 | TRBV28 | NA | CASSVTGLLEELFF | TGTGCCAGCAGTGTGACAGGGTTACTGGAGGAACTGTTTTTT
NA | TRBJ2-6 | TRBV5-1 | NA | CASSPNTGANVLTF | TGCGCCAGCAGCCCGAACACTGGGGCCAACGTCCTGACTTTC
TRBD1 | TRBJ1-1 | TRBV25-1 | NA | CASSETGGTEAFF | TGTGCCAGCAGCGAGACAGGGGGCACTGAAGCTTTCTTT
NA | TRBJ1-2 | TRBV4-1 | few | CASSQVDPRLFPYGYTF | TGCGCCAGCAGCCAAGTTGATCCGAGACTTTTTCCCTATGGCTACACCTTC
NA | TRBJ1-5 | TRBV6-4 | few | CASQSGRNSNQPQHF | TGTGCCAGCCAGTCTGGGCGAAATAGCAATCAGCCCCAGCATTTT
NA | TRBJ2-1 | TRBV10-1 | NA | CASSPQGSTGGNEQFF | TGCGCCAGCAGTCCCCAAGGGAGCACCGGAGGTAATGAGCAGTTCTTC
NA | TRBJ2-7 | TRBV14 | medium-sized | CASSQAPYEQYF | TGTGCCAGCAGCCAAGCCCCTTACGAGCAGTACTTC
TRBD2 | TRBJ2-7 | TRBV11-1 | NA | CASSRGLAGGRYEQYF | TGTGCCAGCAGCCGGGGACTAGCGGGGGGCAGGTACGAGCAGTACTTC
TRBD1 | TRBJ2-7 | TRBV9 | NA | CASSPRDRENEQYF | TGTGCCAGCAGCCCCCGGGACAGGGAAAACGAGCAGTACTTC
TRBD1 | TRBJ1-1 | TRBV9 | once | CASSDEGALNTEAFF | TGTGCCAGCAGCGATGAGGGGGCATTGAACACTGAAGCTTTCTTT
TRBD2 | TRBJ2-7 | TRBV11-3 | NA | CASSFPWGTSVYEQYF | TGTGCCAGCAGCTTCCCGTGGGGGACTAGCGTGTACGAGCAGTACTTC
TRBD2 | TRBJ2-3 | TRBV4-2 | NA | CASSQAGGTQYF | TGTGCCAGCAGCCAAGCGGGAGGAACGCAGTATTTT
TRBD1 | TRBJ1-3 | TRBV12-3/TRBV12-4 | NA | CASRTGIGNTIYF | TGTGCCAGCAGGACAGGGATCGGAAACACCATATATTTT
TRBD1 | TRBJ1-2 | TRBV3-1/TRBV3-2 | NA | CASSQTFIQGAIGF | TGTGCCAGCAGCCAGACCTTCATACAGGGGGCAATAGGCTTC
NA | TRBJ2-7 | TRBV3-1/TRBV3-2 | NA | CASSQIYRYEQYF | TGTGCCAGCAGCCAAATCTACAGGTACGAGCAGTACTTC
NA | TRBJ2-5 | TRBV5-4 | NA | CASSLLGGQETQYF | TGTGCCAGCAGCCTCTTGGGGGGGCAGGAGACCCAGTACTTC
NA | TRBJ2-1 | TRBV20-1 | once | CSARNQNEQFF | TGCAGTGCTAGAAATCAGAATGAGCAGTTCTTC
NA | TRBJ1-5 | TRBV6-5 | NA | CASSHPFGTQHF | TGTGCCAGCAGTCACCCTTTCGGTACCCAGCATTTT
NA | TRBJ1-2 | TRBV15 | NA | CATRGHRDYGYTF | TGTGCCACCAGGGGGCACAGGGACTATGGCTACACCTTC
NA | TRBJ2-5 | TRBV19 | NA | CATSMGEETQYF | TGTGCCACCTCCATGGGAGAGGAGACCCAGTACTTC
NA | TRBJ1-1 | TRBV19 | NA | CASVQFTEAFF | TGTGCCAGCGTTCAGTTCACTGAAGCTTTCTTT
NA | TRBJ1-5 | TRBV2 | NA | CASSEWAGSDQPQHF | TGTGCCAGCAGTGAATGGGCAGGTTCAGATCAGCCCCAGCATTTT
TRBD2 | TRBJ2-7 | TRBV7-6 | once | CASSLGTSGSYEQYF | TGTGCCAGCAGCTTAGGGACTAGCGGCTCCTACGAGCAGTACTTC
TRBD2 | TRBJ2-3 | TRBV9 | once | CASSVGGLAGVGTDTQYF | TGTGCCAGCAGCGTAGGAGGACTAGCGGGGGTGGGCACAGATACGCAGTATTTT
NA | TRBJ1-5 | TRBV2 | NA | CASSDTIGLSNQPQHF | TGTGCCAGCAGTGACACTATTGGCCTTAGCAATCAGCCCCAGCATTTT
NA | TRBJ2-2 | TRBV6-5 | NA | CASRSGHNTGELFF | TGTGCCAGCAGGTCGGGACACAACACCGGGGAGCTGTTTTTT
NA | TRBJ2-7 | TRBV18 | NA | CASSPPNDGEQYF | TGTGCCAGCTCACCACCGAATGACGGGGAGCAGTACTTC
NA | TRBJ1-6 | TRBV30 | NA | CAWRNLDRPLHF | TGTGCCTGGAGAAACCTCGACAGACCCCTCCACTTT